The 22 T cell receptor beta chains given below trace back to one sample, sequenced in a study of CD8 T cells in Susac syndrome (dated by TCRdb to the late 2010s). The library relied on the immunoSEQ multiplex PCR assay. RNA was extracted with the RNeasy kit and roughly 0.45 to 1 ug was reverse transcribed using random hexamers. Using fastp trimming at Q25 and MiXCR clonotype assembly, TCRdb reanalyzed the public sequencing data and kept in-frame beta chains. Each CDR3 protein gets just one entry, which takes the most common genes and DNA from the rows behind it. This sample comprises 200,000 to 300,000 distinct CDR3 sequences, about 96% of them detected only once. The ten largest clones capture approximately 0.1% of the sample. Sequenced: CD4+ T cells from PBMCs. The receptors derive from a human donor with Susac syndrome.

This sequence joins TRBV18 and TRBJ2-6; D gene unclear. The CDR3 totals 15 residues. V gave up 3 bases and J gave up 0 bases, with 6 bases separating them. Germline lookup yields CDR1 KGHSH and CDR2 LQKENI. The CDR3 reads CASSPLSSGANVLTF. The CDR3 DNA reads TGTGCCAGCTCACCCTTATCCTCTGGGGCCAACGTCCTGACTTTC.

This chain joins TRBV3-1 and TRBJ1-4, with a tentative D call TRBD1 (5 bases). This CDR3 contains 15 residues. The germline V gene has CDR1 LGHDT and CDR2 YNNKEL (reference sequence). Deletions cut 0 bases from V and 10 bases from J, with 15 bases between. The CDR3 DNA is TGTGCCAGCAGCCAAGAGGACATCCTCCCGGGAAAACTGTTTTTT. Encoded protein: CASSQEDILPGKLFF. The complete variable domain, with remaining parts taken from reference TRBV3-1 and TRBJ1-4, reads DTAVSQTPKYLVTQMGNDKSIKCEQNLGHDTMYWYKQDSKKFLKIMFSYNNKELIINETVPNRFSPKSPDKAHLNLHINSLELGDSAVYFCASSQEDILPGKLFFGSGTQLSVL.

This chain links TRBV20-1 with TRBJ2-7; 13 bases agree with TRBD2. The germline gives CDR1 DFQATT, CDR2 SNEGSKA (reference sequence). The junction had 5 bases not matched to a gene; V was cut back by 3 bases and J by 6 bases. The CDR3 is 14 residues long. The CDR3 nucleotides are TGCAGTGCTAGCTCGGGACTAGCGGGATCCGAGCAGTACTTC. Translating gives CSASSGLAGSEQYF.

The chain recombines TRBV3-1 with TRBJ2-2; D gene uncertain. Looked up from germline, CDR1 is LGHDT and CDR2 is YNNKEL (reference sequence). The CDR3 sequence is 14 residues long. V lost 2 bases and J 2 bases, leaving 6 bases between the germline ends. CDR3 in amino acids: CASSQLSNTGELFF. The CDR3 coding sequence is TGTGCCAGCAGCCAACTATCAAACACCGGGGAGCTGTTTTTT. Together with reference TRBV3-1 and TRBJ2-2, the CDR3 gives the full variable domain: DTAVSQTPKYLVTQMGNDKSIKCEQNLGHDTMYWYKQDSKKFLKIMFSYNNKELIINETVPNRFSPKSPDKAHLNLHINSLELGDSAVYFCASSQLSNTGELFFGEGSRLTVL.

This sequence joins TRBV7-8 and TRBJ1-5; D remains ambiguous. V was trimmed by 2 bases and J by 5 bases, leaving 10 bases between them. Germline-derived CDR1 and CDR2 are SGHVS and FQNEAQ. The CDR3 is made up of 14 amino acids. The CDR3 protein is CASSLLGRDQPQHF. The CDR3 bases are TGTGCCAGCAGCTTATTGGGTCGCGATCAGCCCCAGCATTTT.

CDR3 sequence: CSAGGAEETQYF. CDR3 sequence (DNA): TGCAGCGCAGGGGGCGCCGAGGAGACCCAGTACTTC. The V and J genes are TRBV29-1 and TRBJ2-5; 8 bases fit TRBD1. CDR1 and CDR2 (germline): SQVTM, ANQGSEA. This CDR3 is 12 amino acids long. The J segment lost 5 bases and the V segment lost 7 bases, leaving 6 bases of the junction unmatched.

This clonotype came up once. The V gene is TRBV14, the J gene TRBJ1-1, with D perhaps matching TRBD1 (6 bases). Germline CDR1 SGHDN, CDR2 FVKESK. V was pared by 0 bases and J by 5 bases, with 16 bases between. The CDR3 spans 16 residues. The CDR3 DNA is TGTGCCAGCAGCCAAGATCTTGGCGAGGGGGGAACTGAAGCTTTCTTT. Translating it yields CASSQDLGEGGTEAFF.

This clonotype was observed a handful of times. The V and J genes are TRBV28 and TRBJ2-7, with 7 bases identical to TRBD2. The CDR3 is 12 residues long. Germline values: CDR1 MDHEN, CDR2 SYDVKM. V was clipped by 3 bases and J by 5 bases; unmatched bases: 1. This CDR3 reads CASSLGGDEQYF. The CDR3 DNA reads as TGTGCCAGCAGTTTGGGGGGGGACGAGCAGTACTTC.

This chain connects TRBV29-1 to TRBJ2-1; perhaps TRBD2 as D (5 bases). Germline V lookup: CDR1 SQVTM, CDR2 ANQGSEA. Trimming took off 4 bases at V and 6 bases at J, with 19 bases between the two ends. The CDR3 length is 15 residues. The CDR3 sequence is CSVGRRGLRGNEQFF. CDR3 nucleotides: TGCAGCGTTGGGCGGAGAGGACTGCGAGGCAATGAGCAGTTCTTC.

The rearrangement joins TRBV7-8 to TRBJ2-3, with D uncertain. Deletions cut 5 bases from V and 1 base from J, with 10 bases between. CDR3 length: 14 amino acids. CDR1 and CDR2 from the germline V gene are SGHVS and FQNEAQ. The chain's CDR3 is CASSPRTGTDTQYF. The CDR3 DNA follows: TGTGCCAGCAGCCCGCGGACGGGCACAGATACGCAGTATTTT.

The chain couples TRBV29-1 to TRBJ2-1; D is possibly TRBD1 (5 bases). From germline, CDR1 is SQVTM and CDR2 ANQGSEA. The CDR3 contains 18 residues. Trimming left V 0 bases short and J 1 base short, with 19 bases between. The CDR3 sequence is CSVEDRRVVGGSYNEQFF. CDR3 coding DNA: TGCAGCGTTGAAGATCGCAGGGTGGTCGGCGGATCCTACAATGAGCAGTTCTTC.

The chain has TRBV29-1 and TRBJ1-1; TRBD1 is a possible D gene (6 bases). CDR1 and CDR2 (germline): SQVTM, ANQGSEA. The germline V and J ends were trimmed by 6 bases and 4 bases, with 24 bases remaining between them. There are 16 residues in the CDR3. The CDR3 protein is CSVPRRGRGLGTEAFF. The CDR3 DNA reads TGCAGCGTCCCAAGGCGGGGCAGGGGCTTGGGCACTGAAGCTTTCTTT.

CDR3 coding DNA: TGTGCCAGCACCAAAGCGCAGAGCACAGATACGCAGTATTTT. Encoded protein: CASTKAQSTDTQYF. The chain employs TRBV7-9 and TRBJ2-3, with D unclear. CDR1 and CDR2 from the germline V gene are SEHNR and FQNEAQ (reference sequence). There are 14 residues in the CDR3. The V end was cut by 7 bases, the J end by 0 bases, with 11 bases between.

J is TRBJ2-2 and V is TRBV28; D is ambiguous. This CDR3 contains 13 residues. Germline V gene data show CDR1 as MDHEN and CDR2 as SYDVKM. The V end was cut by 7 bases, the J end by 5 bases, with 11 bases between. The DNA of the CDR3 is TGTGCCAGCACTGCCTGGTCAACCGGGGAGCTGTTTTTT. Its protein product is CASTAWSTGELFF.

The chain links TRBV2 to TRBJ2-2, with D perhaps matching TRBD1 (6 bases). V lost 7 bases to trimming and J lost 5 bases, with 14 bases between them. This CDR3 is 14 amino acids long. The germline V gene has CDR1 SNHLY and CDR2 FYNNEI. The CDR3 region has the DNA TGTGCCAGCAAGGCGACAGGCGGAACCGGGGAGCTGTTTTTT. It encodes CASKATGGTGELFF.

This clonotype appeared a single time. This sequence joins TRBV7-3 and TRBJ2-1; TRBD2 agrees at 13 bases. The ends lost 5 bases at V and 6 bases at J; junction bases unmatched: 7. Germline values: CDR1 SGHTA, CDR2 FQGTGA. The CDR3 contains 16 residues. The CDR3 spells CASSPTRTSGSNEQFF. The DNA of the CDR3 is TGTGCCAGCAGCCCTACCCGGACTAGCGGGAGCAATGAGCAGTTCTTC.

This CDR3 is CAWSVPFWGQPQHF. Here the CDR3 DNA reads TGTGCCTGGAGTGTACCGTTCTGGGGGCAGCCCCAGCATTTT. V is TRBV30 and J is TRBJ1-5, with TRBD1 as a possible D gene (5 bases). This CDR3 is built from 14 residues. V was shortened by 0 bases and J by 7 bases, with 13 bases between the two germline ends. The V gene's germline CDR1 is GTSNPN and CDR2 SVGIG (reference sequence).

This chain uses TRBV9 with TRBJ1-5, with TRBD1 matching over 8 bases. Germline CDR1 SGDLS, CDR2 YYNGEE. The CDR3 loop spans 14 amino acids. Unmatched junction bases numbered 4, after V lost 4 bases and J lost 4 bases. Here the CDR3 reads CASSRTGWNQPQHF. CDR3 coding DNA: TGTGCCAGCAGCCGGACAGGGTGGAATCAGCCCCAGCATTTT.

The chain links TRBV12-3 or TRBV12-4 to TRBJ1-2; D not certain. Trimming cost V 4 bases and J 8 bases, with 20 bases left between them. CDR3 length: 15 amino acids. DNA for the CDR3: TGTGCCAGCAGTTCCACCGATCCAAGGACGACGGGCTACACCTTC. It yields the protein CASSSTDPRTTGYTF.

CDR3 sequence (DNA): TGTGCCTGGAAGCCGTTGGACAGGGGGCTCGATGAGCAGTTCTTC. Translating gives CAWKPLDRGLDEQFF. The chain carries TRBV30 and TRBJ2-1, with 11 bases aligning to TRBD1. The CDR3 extends over 15 amino acids. The germline V gene encodes CDR1 GTSNPN and CDR2 SVGIG (reference sequence). J lost 8 bases, V lost 4 bases, and 10 bases had no gene match.

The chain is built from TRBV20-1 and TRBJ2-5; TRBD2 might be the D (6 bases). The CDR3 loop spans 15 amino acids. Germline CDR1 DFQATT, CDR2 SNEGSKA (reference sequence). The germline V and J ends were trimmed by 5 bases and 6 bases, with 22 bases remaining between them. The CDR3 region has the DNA TGCAGTGCTCCCTTGCCCGGTAGCGGTCGTCAGACCCAGTACTTC. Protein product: CSAPLPGSGRQTQYF.

The CDR3, as DNA: TGTGCCAGCAGTTCCTCCGACAGGCCCTACGAGCAGTACTTC. This sequence encodes CASSSSDRPYEQYF. The rearrangement joins TRBV28 to TRBJ2-7, with TRBD1 as a possible D gene (6 bases). V was pared by 4 bases and J by 2 bases, with 12 bases between. Germline-derived CDR1 and CDR2 are MDHEN and SYDVKM. This CDR3 is built from 14 residues.